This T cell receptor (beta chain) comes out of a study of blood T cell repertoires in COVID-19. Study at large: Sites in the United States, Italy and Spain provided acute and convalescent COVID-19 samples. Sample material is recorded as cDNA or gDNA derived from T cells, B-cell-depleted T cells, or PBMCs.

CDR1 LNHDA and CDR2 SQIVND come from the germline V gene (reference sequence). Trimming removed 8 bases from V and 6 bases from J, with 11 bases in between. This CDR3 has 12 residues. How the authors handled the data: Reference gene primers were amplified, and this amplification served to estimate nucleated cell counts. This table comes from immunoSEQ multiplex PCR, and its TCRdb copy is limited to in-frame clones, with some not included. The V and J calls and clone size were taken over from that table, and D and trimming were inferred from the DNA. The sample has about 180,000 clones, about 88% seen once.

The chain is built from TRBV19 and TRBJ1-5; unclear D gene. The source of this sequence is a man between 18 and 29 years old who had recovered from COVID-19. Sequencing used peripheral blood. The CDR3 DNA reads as TGTGCCAGTGGAAGAGGCCTTCAGCCCCAGCATTTT. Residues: CASGRGLQPQHF.